This paragraph reports one T cell receptor beta chain. The 5'RACE method, run with constant-segment primers, produced TCR alpha and TCR beta cDNA libraries (carrying sample barcodes and UMIs). TCRdb re-called the 5' RACE reads with MiXCR, one entry per CDR3 protein. Of 350,000 to 450,000 distinct CDR3 sequences in the sample, 20% were seen once. The sample belongs to a study of T-cell memory formation after mild COVID-19. The V end was cut by 6 bases, the J end by 0 bases, with 9 bases between. The CDR3 has 14 amino acids. The sample comprised PBMCs or a T cell subset sorted from them (not recorded which). This receptor was obtained from an adult woman who had mild COVID-19 (a few samples of this study predate the infection). Cell type and time point are not known. The rearrangement links TRBV12-3 or TRBV12-4 to TRBJ1-5; D uncertain. The CDR3 is CASSSEYSNQPQHF. For the CDR3, the DNA is TGTGCCAGCAGCTCGGAGTATAGCAATCAGCCCCAGCATTTT.